This paragraph covers one T cell receptor beta chain sequence. The antigen it recognizes is unknown. No qualities accompany the bases; no much larger clone lies one base away. TCRB and TCRAD loci were amplified from a standardized quantity of quality-controlled genomic DNA using the immunoSEQ multiplex PCR assay. Amplicons spanned the V(D)J region at a length sufficient to cover the CDR3 and identify V and J genes. Amplicon sequencing was performed on an Illumina platform through the commercial immunoSEQ service. Per the authors' processing: Corrections for primer bias and sequencing errors followed previously described methods, while TCRAD and TCRB definitions were based on the IMGT database. The repertoires were analysed using immunoSEQ Analyzer 3.0 and VDJTools for basic statistics, V/J segment usage, diversity estimates, rarefaction and pairwise overlap. Chao1, ChaoE, Efron-Thisted, Shannon and inverse Simpson indices were used to estimate diversity, which was also estimated on datasets down-sampled to the smallest sample. Repertoire overlap was determined by strict matching of CDR3 nucleotide sequence, V gene and J gene, and Jaccard-based multidimensional scaling clustering was applied. Sourced from immuneACCESS, this table was stored by TCRdb with only in-frame sequences that have V and J called. A share of the clones is absent; for the studies checked, an unresolved V gene accounts for under half, and the remainder has no known explanation. For V, J and clone size, that table is used; D and trimming come from the DNA. Here the sample has 45,000 to 75,000 clones; 94% occur a single time. The ten largest clonotypes hold around 6% of the sample.

These data are taken from a study of human thymus T cells (dated by TCRdb to 2020 to 2022). As for the study more broadly: The study used under ten infant thymus samples plus four related peripheral blood samples to characterize TCR alpha and beta repertoires. Donor ages ranging from about 7 to 244 days were recorded, and five to seven male and a couple of female infants were included in the cohort.

In Finland, the donors were immunologically healthy infants who were having open corrective cardiac surgery for congenital heart defects. During surgery, a small roughly 0.5-1 mL aliquot of peripheral blood was collected from four of the eight donors. For the blood samples, genomic DNA was extracted from all available leukocytes instead of from a set number of cells. ACK lysis buffer was used to clear erythrocytes from the blood, and the leukocytes were then kept as pellets at -70 degrees C. Genomic DNA was extracted from frozen cell pellets with a QIAsymphony instrument. Taken from cysteine to phenylalanine, the CDR3 has 15 residues. Just CDR3 DNA is preserved here, 45 bases in frame from base 1. A distance of 13 bases separates the germline ends of V and J, which lose 6 bases and 0 bases respectively. The CDR1 and CDR2 encoded by the germline V gene (reference sequence) are SEHNR and FQNEAQ. What the work shows at the level of the full study, not this receptor alone: On average, thymus samples yielded hundreds of thousands of unique TCRB clonotypes, whereas blood samples yielded approximately 90,000. Both the thymic and the peripheral blood repertoires appeared to show biased V and J gene segment usage.

The sequence was obtained from a boy in the first two years of life with a congenital heart defect but otherwise immunologically healthy. In this chain, TRBV7-9 is recombined with TRBJ2-3; TRBD2 could be the D gene, as 5 bases match. The sequenced material came from blood. Here is the DNA: TGTGCCAGCAGACCGGACTCAGCTAGCACAGATACGCAGTATTTT. Its protein reads: CASRPDSASTDTQYF.